What follows describes a single T cell receptor (beta chain). Its antigen is unknown. No base quality values were provided; no much bigger clone lies one nucleotide off. The sample originates from a study of cytomegalovirus exposure and HLA in healthy donors (dated by TCRdb to between 2016 and 2019). For the study in its entirety: In an earlier analysis of under 600 of the donors, roughly 300 Gb of sequence data and 117 million unique TCR beta sequences from about 190 million T cells were reported. About 280 gigabases of sequencing data and roughly 80 million unique TCR sequences made up an early release that covered approximately 650 HLA-typed donors. Rather than using new phenotypic data, the later analysis identified candidate immune exposures from TCR beta sequences and from how often those sequences occurred across donors. To predict cytomegalovirus infection status, the study brought together high-throughput TCR immunosequencing, statistical association of individual TCRs with disease status, and machine learning. About 5 DR-DQ haplotypes were handled as single units for association and clustering, since linkage in the cohort was strong. In a later genetic analysis, genome-wide SNP genotypes for about 55% of the roughly 700 donors were used, and that subset was treated as a discovery cohort. The study used immunosequencing to profile the T cell repertoires of 600 to 850 subjects and linked those repertoires to cytomegalovirus serostatus. Donor age, sex, ethnicity and CMV serostatus were compiled together with the repertoire data. On average, over 200,000 unique TCR beta nucleotide sequences were sequenced per donor among about 400 genotyped donors of the cohort, with roughly a sixth of those sequences being non-productive. Typing coverage varied by locus: roughly 620-640 donors for A, B, C, DRB1 and DQB1; roughly 520 for DQA1; around 610 for DPA1; 450 to 480 for DPB1. A later analysis re-examined previously published TCR beta repertoires from more than 550 donors and added high-resolution HLA genotyping to investigate patterns of TCR occurrence. An earlier analysis of about 600 of the donors used high-throughput TCR beta sequencing to judge whether each TCR beta V gene segment behaved as functional or pseudogenic. The genetic ancestry cluster associated with self-reported Caucasian donors included about 81% of the roughly 400 genotyped donors. HLA typing covered class I and class II loci at four-digit resolution. In addition to the first cohort of 666 subjects, a separate validation cohort of 120 different subjects was used. The study was designed to test whether signatures of past pathogen exposure could be identified by cataloging public T cell receptors. All discovery cohort repertoires had been generated using a single sequencing platform.

Paper-wide results and their limitations: At a false discovery rate of 0.05, a later analysis linked 15,000 to 20,000 TCR beta sequences to specific HLA alleles. The authors suggested that the approach could potentially be generalized to other disease states and immunological phenotypes. Only TCR beta chains were sequenced in this cohort, and the absence of alpha or paired-chain data limited detectable features. In both the original and validation cohorts, the classifier was reported to diagnose cytomegalovirus status with high specificity and sensitivity. According to a later genetic analysis, donors in an Asian-associated ancestry cluster had fewer N-insertions in productive TCRs than the approximately 630-donor mean. Because counts were too low, around 17 rarely observed V segments, including chromosome 9 orphons, were left out of the earlier analysis of over 550 of the donors. In a later analysis, most CMV-associated TCR beta chains were found to appear HLA-restricted, with HLA associations seemingly driven largely by CMV exposure. In the study, around 160 TCR beta chains were listed as associated with cytomegalovirus. Some IMGT-functional V segments, including TRBV6-2 and TRBV6-3, could not be told apart with the 87-base-pair reads, so those segments were excluded. Linkage disequilibrium might explain the correlated functional status among segregating V segments, but an unknown experimental factor could not be excluded. A later analysis found that HLA-associated TCR beta chains were more clonally expanded and had lower generation probabilities than equally common non-associated chains. According to a later analysis, parvovirus B19, influenza, CMV and Epstein-Barr virus appeared linked to several top co-occurrence clusters. A further reported finding was that TCR beta sequences accurately predicted the HLA-A and HLA-B alleles for most subjects in the first cohort. Because some donors lacked HLA typing at each locus, the association tests relied only on the typed subset. The only immune exposure information available for the cohort was CMV serostatus. A later analysis found that TCR association rates varied across HLA loci, with DRB1 alleles showing the most associated TCRs and HLA-C alleles the fewest. A cluster of highly shared sequence variants was judged likely to be a technical artifact of the sequencing pipeline. Sequencing depth was assumed to be roughly uniform across donors in the presence/absence analyses, though that assumption may not hold. An association between a missense DCLRE1C variant and V-gene and J-gene trimming of TCR beta chains was found in a later genetic analysis and replicated in an independent cohort. Most TCR sequences were observed very rarely across donors, whereas some public TCRs were present in many individuals. Three of the identified cytomegalovirus-associated TCR beta chains were confirmed in vitro to be specific for cytomegalovirus antigens. In an earlier analysis of over 550 of the donors, most TCR beta V segments were observed in productive rearrangements about 87% or about 30% of the time, broadly matching IMGT annotations. When HLA alleles, especially DR and DQ, strongly co-occurred, attributing TCR associations to individual alleles was difficult.

Libraries were prepared through the immunoSEQ multiplex PCR assay. For the multiplex PCR, a mixture combining 60 forward primers for TCR Vbeta segments and 13 reverse primers for TCR Jbeta segments was used. A multiplex PCR assay on genomic DNA amplified the CDR3 region of rearranged TCR beta genes. The amplified TCR beta libraries were sequenced on the Illumina HiSeq System as 87-base-pair reads. The original pipeline was this. A later analysis tallied roughly 78 million unique TCR beta chains across the 610 or so repertoires, and some 10 million of those chains were shared by two or more donors. A nearest-neighbor algorithm error-corrected the raw reads and collapsed the reads into unique sequences, merging closely related sequences to remove PCR and sequencing errors. V, D and J gene segments were assigned by aligning CDR3 sequences to IMGT reference sequences. For a sequence to be retained, at least a six-nucleotide match to both a V gene segment and a J gene segment was required. Rearrangements were classified as productive when the CDR3 lacked stop codons and remained in frame with V and J, and all other rearrangements were classified as non-productive. Following IMGT convention, CDR3 was defined as the stretch from the second conserved V-encoded cysteine up to the conserved J-encoded phenylalanine. In an earlier analysis of approximately 590 of the donors, sequences lacking an unambiguous match to a single V gene segment were excluded. In an earlier analysis of 587 of the donors, a V segment was called functional when productive rearrangements were above 56.7%, and segregating when the standard deviation between donors exceeded 5%. To diagnose cytomegalovirus status from the catalog of TCR beta chain sequences, a statistical classification framework was built. A later analysis assigned V and J genes by comparing TCR nucleotide sequences with IMGT/GENE-DB human TR gene sequences. In a later analysis, CDR3 sequences and most-parsimonious VDJ recombination scenarios were assigned using the TCRdist pipeline. In a later analysis, every TCR beta chain was defined by the combination of its CDR3 amino acid sequence and its V-gene family, and reads without a unique V-gene family were dropped. To address suspected cross-contamination and a sequencing artifact, a later analysis removed roughly 640 highly shared, low-generation-probability nucleotide sequences. A later analysis calculated a clonal expansion index for each public chain from normalized within-repertoire ranks of inferred template counts. In a later analysis, generation probabilities were computed with a VDJ recombination model fitted to out-of-frame rearrangements, and the resulting probabilities were checked against IGoR. In a later analysis, hypergeometric tests were used to score TCR-TCR, TCR-HLA and TCR-CMV co-occurrence, with a repertoire-size bias correction applied to TCR pairs. In a later analysis, false discovery rates were estimated by permuting HLA or CMV assignments 20 times. In a later analysis, co-occurring TCRs were grouped using DBSCAN, with TCRdist sequence similarity added in when clustering inside HLA-allele-positive subsets. Repertoires with fewer than 30,000 or more than 120,000 public chains, plus five repertoires with anomalous nucleotide sharing, were excluded from co-occurrence clustering. TCRdb limited this immuneACCESS table to in-frame rearrangements with V and J called. A share of clones is missing; checked studies link under half to unresolved V genes, and the rest is unexplained. The DNA was the basis for D and trimming; V, J and clone size are from that table. This sample comprises more than 140,000 clones, approximately 71% of them detected only once. The ten top clones hold 2.5% to 4% of the sample.

The cohort consisted of some 730 healthy bone marrow donors. Cohort members were all nominally healthy when sampled, although unrecorded immune exposures were likely present. The donor was CMV seronegative and belonged to the group of under 400 seronegative cohort members. A peripheral blood sample was collected from each donor, and TCR beta sequencing was performed on peripheral blood mononuclear cells. Genomic DNA was extracted from the blood cell samples with the Qiagen DNeasy Blood Extraction Kit. Relative to germline, V is 11 bases shorter and J is 3 bases shorter, with 14 bases between their ends. Based on the germline V gene, the CDR1 and CDR2 sequences are SNHLY and FYNNEI. Reading from cysteine to phenylalanine, the CDR3 counts 13 amino acids. Kept here is only the CDR3 DNA, which spans 39 bases and is read in frame from base 1.

This receptor chain uses TRBV2 and TRBJ1-5, with the D gene too uncertain to name. The material sequenced was PBMCs. This receptor was obtained from a man aged 40-55 years in good health and CMV-seronegative. The CDR3 region has the sequence CASKRGNNQPQHF. The DNA reads TGTGCCTCAAAGCGGGGAAACAATCAGCCCCAGCATTTT.